Sequencing of this T cell receptor (beta chain) was carried out in a study of radiotherapy plus CTLA-4 blockade in lung cancer (dated by TCRdb to 2016 to 2018). Regarding the complete study: Among the enrolled patients, approximately 18% had an objective response, and about 31% reached disease control.

The germline V gene supplies CDR1 SGDLS and CDR2 YYNGEE. The CDR3 runs 14 amino acids, cysteine and phenylalanine included. CDR3 DNA only is kept here, 42 bases in frame from base 1. Trimming leaves V shorter by 4 bases and J shorter by 8 bases, with the junction holding 11 bases beyond the gene matches. Summary of the overall study and its limitations: TCR clones derived from tumors expanded in peripheral blood after treatment with radiotherapy and ipilimumab. The strongest predictors of response were reported to be early dynamic shifts in blood T cell clones along with a rise in serum interferon-beta following radiation.

The study evaluated CTLA-4 blockade (ipilimumab) given together with focal radiation therapy in patients who had chemo-refractory metastatic non-small-cell lung cancer. A note on this clone: This receptor's antigen is unknown. Qualities for individual bases were not recorded, and no much larger clone is one base off.

The library was prepared using the immunoSEQ multiplex PCR assay. The table was pulled from immuneACCESS by TCRdb, which kept in-frame rearrangements only. Such tables lose some clones; where checked, under half of the loss comes from unresolved V genes, and the rest has no known cause. For this sample there are roughly 58,000 clones; around 80% appear just once. The ten largest account for under 7% of the sample. The sequence links TRBV9 to TRBJ1-2, with 7 middle bases fitting TRBD1. This receptor was obtained from a human donor with non-small cell lung cancer whose response to radiotherapy plus ipilimumab could not be evaluated. Sample: peripheral blood, taken from a patient treated with radiotherapy plus ipilimumab. CDR3 sequence: CASSPGPDRAGYTF. The nucleotide sequence reads TGTGCCAGCAGCCCAGGGCCCGACAGGGCCGGCTACACCTTC.